This T cell receptor (beta chain) is drawn from a study of CD8+ T cells in alopecia areata (dated by TCRdb to the late 2010s). Some background on the complete study: The treated patients, all with moderate-to-severe alopecia areata, were enrolled in an open-label pilot trial of oral tofacitinib given at 5 to 10 mg twice daily. Tofacitinib was given for 6 to 18 months, followed by 6 months of follow-up off drug to assess delayed response and recurrence. Disease severity in treated patients was measured with the SALT score, which quantifies the percentage of affected scalp surface area. To study T cell clonal expansion in alopecia areata, the researchers applied high-throughput TCRbeta sequencing to both the C3H/HeJ mouse model and human patients. On the human side, TCRbeta sequencing was run on scalp tissue and on sorted CD4+ and CD8+ peripheral blood T cells from healthy controls and from alopecia areata patients with either patchy or totalis/universalis disease. Patients on tofacitinib were biopsied at baseline and after 4 and 24 weeks of treatment, and several of the patients also had a later scalp biopsy. Scalp clonality was compared across normal scalp (n=4), patchy alopecia areata scalp (n=8), and alopecia totalis/universalis scalp (n=8). RNA came from the PAXgene miRNA kit for fixed scalp, the miRNeasy kit for PBMCs, and the RNeasy kit for mouse skin. TCRbeta CDR3 regions were amplified by immunoSEQ multiplex PCR with 35 Vbeta forward and 13 Jbeta reverse primers.

Concerning this clone: The antigen this receptor binds is unknown. No base quality information exists; no much larger clone differs at one position.

Broad study findings and their caveats: Because the treated cohort was small and had only one nonresponder, larger studies are needed to examine links between baseline CD8+ expansion and response. Many expanded lesional clones persisted in scalp and blood during tofacitinib treatment, which may partly explain relapse after stopping treatment. Tofacitinib significantly lowered scalp clonality and the number of expanded CD8+ clones among the top 100 scalp clones. Compared with mice, TCR sequences shared between patients were less clear, possibly partly because of HLA diversity across the patient population. Higher clonality and more expanded CD8+ clones were observed in lesional scalp than in normal scalp, particularly in alopecia totalis/universalis, a finding suggestive of antigenic drive. Resident alphabeta T cells in normal human skin are also sequenced, complicating scalp TCR repertoire analysis, unlike mouse skin dominated by gammadelta T cells.

Library creation used the immunoSEQ multiplex PCR assay. RNA was extracted from all samples and reverse transcribed into cDNA, which served as template for TCR sequencing. First-strand cDNA was synthesized using SuperScript III with a 2:1 mix of oligo-dT and random hexamers. A synthetic immune receptor repertoire was used to gauge amplification bias, and whatever bias remained was removed computationally. As for how the authors treated the data: Raw reads were preprocessed to remove errors, and CDR3 was defined by IMGT conventions from the conserved cysteine to phenylalanine. To get clonality, Shannon entropy was normalized by log2 of the number of productive unique TCRs and the result was subtracted from 1. Whether scalp clones were CD4 or CD8 was inferred by matching scalp TCRbeta sequences against CD4 and CD8 repertoires sorted from blood. TCRdb carries this immuneACCESS record with in-frame sequences only. Its versions omit some clonotypes, under half of them owing to an unresolved V gene in the studies checked, with the rest unexplained. V, J and clone size derive from that table, while D and trimming were established from the DNA sequence. Across this sample there are 110,000 or so clones, with approximately 55% seen only once. Of the sample, about 3.7% is held by the ten largest clones.

V and J lose 0 bases and 0 bases, and a span of 17 bases separates them. The CDR3 holds 18 amino acids from the cysteine to the phenylalanine. CDR3 DNA only is kept here, 54 bases in frame from base 1. Sequences MGHRA (CDR1) and YSYEKL (CDR2) are obtained from the germline V gene. The time point label on this specimen signifies: 20 to 30 weeks on oral tofacitinib. Reading the label with the study, this specimen's treatment or condition is: oral pan-JAK inhibitor, 5-10 mg twice daily. Lesional scalp punch biopsies and peripheral blood were collected from alopecia areata patients. PBMCs were separated by density centrifugation and stained for CD3, CD4 and CD8, after which CD4+ and CD8+ T cells were sorted on a FACSAria.

Sequenced here: CD4+ T cells sorted from blood, sampled at week 24, from a patient treated with tofacitinib. This receptor was obtained from a human donor with alopecia areata. Recombination connected TRBV4-1 to TRBJ1-1; the D gene is perhaps TRBD1, on 5 matching bases. This receptor carries the CDR3 CASSQERGAGSMNTEAFF. The DNA reads TGCGCCAGCAGCCAAGAAAGAGGGGCAGGGTCGATGAACACTGAAGCTTTCTTT.